The 18 T cell receptor beta chains below all came from one sample that was sequenced in a study of Graves' ophthalmopathy and Graves' hyperthyroidism. Amplification of TCR beta CDR3 regions used RNA transcripts. A first-round RT-PCR used HTBI primers, followed by a second-round multiplex PCR. Via MiXCR, TCRdb re-called the multiplex PCR reads, giving one row per CDR3 protein. The repertoire holds just over 600,000 distinct CDR3 sequences, 22% seen once, with around 6.9% in the top ten. The material sequenced was peripheral blood. The receptor set was obtained from a woman aged 18-29 years with stable Graves' hyperthyroidism. Some clones in this sample may be carry-over from other donors' samples.

As to this clonotype: Because it lacks the conserved phenylalanine or tryptophan at the end, this CDR3 is likely a read error. The chain combines TRBV28 with TRBJ2-5; 8 positions agree with TRBD2. This CDR3 is built from 14 residues. From germline, CDR1 is MDHEN and CDR2 SYDVKM. The CDR3 is CASSYLAGRESQYY. In DNA, the CDR3 is TGTGCCAGCAGTTACTTAGCGGGACGAGAGTCCCAGTACTAC.

This clonotype came up once. CDR3 DNA sequence: TGTGCCTGGAGCACGGATTTTACCTATAATTCACCCCTCCACTTT. Translated, it gives CAWSTDFTYNSPLHF. The gene calls are TRBV30 and TRBJ1-6; D not resolved. From germline, CDR1 is GTSNPN and CDR2 SVGIG (reference sequence). The germline V and J ends were trimmed by 3 bases and 2 bases, with 11 bases remaining between them. CDR3 length: 15 amino acids.

This chain connects TRBV19 to TRBJ2-7; 8 bases are a match to TRBD1. This CDR3 is 16 amino acids long. V lost 10 bases and J lost 1; bases outside the gene matches: 15. The germline CDR1 and CDR2 sequences are LNHDA and SQIVND (reference sequence). CDR3 nucleotide sequence: TGTGCCACCACCCAGACACCGGGACAGGATTCCTACGAGCAGTACTTC. Translation: CATTQTPGQDSYEQYF.

As DNA, the CDR3 is TGCGCCAGCAGCCAGGGACTAGCGTTCCTCTACGAGCAGTACTTC. Encoded protein: CASSQGLAFLYEQYF. The chain employs TRBV5-1 and TRBJ2-7; 10 nucleotides agree with TRBD2. Germline CDR1 is SGHRS and CDR2 is YFSETQ. The CDR3 is 15 residues long. V shed 4 bases, J shed 3 bases, and the junction held 7 bases outside the gene matches.

This clonotype was counted ten times or more. V is TRBV19 and J is TRBJ2-7, with D tentatively TRBD1 or TRBD2 (5 bases each). The CDR3 sequence is 12 residues long. Germline V lookup: CDR1 LNHDA, CDR2 SQIVND (reference sequence). V shed 5 bases and J shed 5 bases, with 10 bases lying between them. This chain's CDR3 is CASSYGAHEQYF. In DNA form, the CDR3 reads TGTGCCAGTAGTTACGGGGCCCACGAGCAGTACTTC.

This clonotype was recorded many times. The J gene is TRBJ2-2, the V gene TRBV6-4; TRBD2 is a possible D gene (6 bases). Germline V CDR1 and CDR2: MRHNA, SNTAGT. V shed 1 base and J shed 1 base, with 13 bases lying between them. This CDR3 contains 17 residues. The CDR3 reads CASSDFLGLMNTGELFF. The CDR3 nucleotides are TGTGCCAGCAGTGACTTCCTGGGACTCATGAACACCGGGGAGCTGTTTTTT.

The V call is TRBV9, the J call TRBJ1-2; D gene uncertain. Trimming pared 5 bases from V and 3 bases from J, leaving 11 bases between. The CDR3 totals 13 residues. CDR1 and CDR2 from the germline V gene are SGDLS and YYNGEE. The CDR3 loop reads CASRDGLHYGYTF. In DNA, the CDR3 is TGTGCCAGCAGGGACGGACTCCACTATGGCTACACCTTC.

This clonotype was seen only a few times. The CDR3 DNA follows: TGCGCCAGCAGCGAAGACAGGGGGCAGACTGGCTACACCTTC. Translation gives CASSEDRGQTGYTF. This chain links TRBV5-1 with TRBJ1-2; 10 nucleotides line up with TRBD1. The CDR3 length is 14 residues. The germline gives CDR1 SGHRS, CDR2 YFSETQ. V trimming: 4 bases; J trimming: 7 bases; junction bases outside the gene matches: 7.

This clonotype was recorded at least ten times. This chain connects TRBV12-3 or TRBV12-4 to TRBJ1-5, with a tentative D call TRBD1 (6 bases). Trimming took 6 bases from V and 6 from J, leaving 12 bases between them. The CDR3 loop spans 13 amino acids. CDR3 DNA: TGTGCCAGCAGGCAACAGGGCAGTCAGCCCCAGCATTTT. Translation: CASRQQGSQPQHF.

This clonotype was detected a few times. The chain recombines TRBV28 with TRBJ2-4; 8 bases map to TRBD2. Losses at the gene ends were 6 bases for V and 0 bases for J; bases not matched to a gene: 10. Germline CDR1 reads MDHEN; CDR2 reads SYDVKM. This CDR3 region has 17 residues. The DNA for the CDR3 is TGTGCCAGCAGCTCCGGGGGGGGAATTGTAGCCAAAAACATTCAGTACTTC. Its protein product is CASSSGGGIVAKNIQYF.

This clonotype was detected only a few times. The chain recombines TRBV19 with TRBJ1-1; 7 bases are shared with TRBD1. This CDR3 has 15 residues. CDR1 and CDR2 (germline): LNHDA, SQIVND (reference sequence). The trim removed 5 bases at V and 3 bases at J, leaving 9 bases unmatched. CDR3 sequence reads: CASSLQGLSDTEAFF. The CDR3 DNA follows: TGTGCCAGTAGTCTACAGGGGTTGAGCGACACTGAAGCTTTCTTT.

In its sample, this clonotype was seen a few times. The chain employs TRBV3-1 and TRBJ1-2; TRBD1 agrees at 10 bases. The CDR3 totals 13 residues. Germline V gene data show CDR1 as LGHDT and CDR2 as YNNKEL (reference sequence). The J segment lost 8 bases and the V segment lost 3 bases, leaving 3 bases of the junction unmatched. The chain's CDR3 is CASSHGTGDGYTF. CDR3 nucleotides: TGTGCCAGCAGCCACGGGACAGGGGACGGCTACACCTTC.

Ten or more counts support this clonotype. DNA for the CDR3: TGTGCCAGCAGTTTAGCGCGAACAGGGTTATCGGCTTTCTTT. Translating it yields CASSLARTGLSAFF. This chain links TRBV12-3 or TRBV12-4 with TRBJ1-1, with D perhaps matching TRBD1 (6 bases). The CDR3 is 14 amino acids. V dropped 0 bases and J dropped 11 bases, with 16 bases sitting between them.

There are many counts of this clonotype. V is TRBV7-8 and J is TRBJ1-2, with D possibly TRBD1 on 6 matching bases. The CDR3 runs to 15 residues. Trimming removed 2 bases at V and 8 bases at J, with 18 bases between. Germline V gene sequence: CDR1 SGHVS, CDR2 FQNEAQ. The CDR3 region is CASSLQSGGPWGYTF. CDR3 nucleotides: TGTGCCAGCAGCTTACAATCGGGGGGGCCGTGGGGCTACACCTTC.

Points on this clonotype: One base away lies a much larger clone, so this may be a sequencing read error. In this CDR3 the conserved last residue, phenylalanine or tryptophan, is missing, so a read error is likely. V and J are TRBV4-2 and TRBJ1-2; 7 bases fit TRBD1. This CDR3 region has 14 residues. Germline-derived CDR1 and CDR2 are LGHNA and YNFKEQ. Germline trimming cut 0 bases from V and 8 bases from J; bases unmatched to any gene: 6. The CDR3 sequence: CASSQDRDSYGYTS. CDR3 DNA sequence: TGTGCCAGCAGCCAAGATCGGGACAGCTACGGCTACACCTCC.

Remarks on this clonotype: No conserved phenylalanine or tryptophan is present at the end of the CDR3, so a read error is the likely explanation. The DNA is omitted, as the CDR3 cannot be located on it reliably, and the CDR3 follows TCRdb's listing. This chain joins TRBV6-9 and TRBJ2-7; TRBD1 is the table's D call and was not checked against the DNA. CDR1 MNHGY and CDR2 SVAAGI come from the germline V gene. Both ends counted, the CDR3 spans 16 residues. The CDR3 loop reads CASTPSGTPISYEQCL.

This clonotype was detected ten times or more. This rearrangement joins TRBV20-1 to TRBJ2-2; 14 bases align to TRBD2. The germline CDR1 and CDR2 sequences are DFQATT and SNEGSKA (reference sequence). The CDR3 sequence is 17 residues long. Unmatched junction bases numbered 3, after V lost 0 bases and J lost 3 bases. The CDR3 region has the DNA TGCAGTGCTAGAGATGTGACTAGCGGGAGGGACACCGGGGAGCTGTTTTTT. Its translation is CSARDVTSGRDTGELFF.

This clonotype was seen at least ten times. V usage is TRBV12-3 or TRBV12-4 and J usage is TRBJ1-2; D gene unclear. Trimming stripped 10 bases from V and 0 bases from J, with 18 bases between. The CDR3 has 15 residues. This chain's CDR3 is CATSPDRVSNYGYTF. The CDR3, as DNA: TGTGCCACATCCCCGGATCGGGTTTCTAACTATGGCTACACCTTC.